This TCR beta chain appears in the sequencing data of a study of cytomegalovirus exposure and HLA in healthy donors. V lost 0 bases and J 4 bases, leaving 15 bases between the germline ends. CDR1 LGHNA and CDR2 YNFKEQ come from the germline V gene. This CDR3 contains 16 residues. Study conclusions and caveats: A later analysis linked a missense DCLRE1C variant to TCR beta V- and J-gene trimming. It was reported that TCR beta sequences correctly inferred the HLA-A and HLA-B alleles for most subjects. It was taken for granted in presence/absence analyses that sequencing depth across donors was roughly uniform. In an earlier analysis, productive rearrangement rates for most beta V segments clustered near 87% or 30%.

PCR amplification relied on 60 Vbeta primers (plus 13 Jbeta primers). The assay was immunoSEQ multiplex PCR, and TCRdb's table has in-frame clones only and misses some. The table lists about 190,000 clones, around 79% of them singletons. About this clone itself: Its target is not known.

The sequence was obtained from a woman aged 18-35 years in good health and CMV-seronegative. This chain uses TRBV4-2 with TRBJ2-5, with TRBD2 as a possible D gene (5 bases). Specimen: PBMCs. CDR3 sequence reads: CASSQDLSVAGETQYF. CDR3 sequence (DNA): TGTGCCAGCAGCCAAGACCTTAGCGTAGCTGGAGAGACCCAGTACTTC.